The following is a T cell receptor beta chain sequence with its context. Its antigen is still unknown. Total RNA amounting to about 3,500 ng went into each TCR library. No DNA is given; TCRdb re-called the 5' RACE reads and lists each CDR3 protein once. The table counts 150,000 to 200,000 distinct CDR3 sequences; about 8% lies in the top ten. The sample belongs to a study of monozygotic twins with inflammatory bowel disease. Collection yielded 2 to 3 ml of blood per donor. This CDR3 has 15 amino acids. Germline V lookup: CDR1 MNHEY, CDR2 SMNVEV (reference sequence). Study outcomes and limitations: Telling different T cell subtypes apart from each other was not possible.

The chain recombines TRBV27 with TRBJ2-1. This sequence originates from a human donor with ulcerative colitis or Crohn's disease, or a healthy co-twin of an affected twin (not recorded which). The sequenced sample was blood. This CDR3 is CASSLSGSSYNEQFF.